Shown below are 16 T cell receptor beta chains from a single sample sequenced in a study of blood T cells in healthy people across ages. Sample-barcoded 5' priming and a J-beta primer mix drove a second PCR of roughly 7 to 11 cycles. Each CDR3 protein is one row after TCRdb ran MiXCR on the 5' RACE reads. The sample holds 1.5 million to 2 million distinct CDR3 sequences, around 36% seen once. Sequenced input: blood. Receptor source: a woman aged 25 to 45 in good health.

In its sample, this clonotype was seen a few times. The chain recombines TRBV12-2 with TRBJ2-7; TRBD2, as called in the table, went unchecked against the DNA. TRBV12-2 is a documented pseudogene. The CDR3 length is 17 residues. The chain's CDR3 is CASRCHWTSGDPYEQYF. The CDR3 coding sequence is TGTGCAAGTCGCTGTCACTGGACTAGCGGGGATCCCTACGAGCAGTACTTC.

This chain uses TRBV5-1 with TRBJ2-7; D gene ambiguous. V lost 6 bases, J lost 3 bases, and 13 bases lay in between. The CDR3 extends over 13 amino acids. Germline V gene sequence: CDR1 SGHRS, CDR2 YFSETQ. The CDR3 region has the DNA TGCGCCAGCATAGGTGACGGCAACTACGAGCAGTACTTC. Amino acids: CASIGDGNYEQYF.

Only a few counts were recorded for this clonotype. The chain couples TRBV2 to TRBJ2-3; perhaps TRBD1 as D (5 bases). Trimming cost V 2 bases and J 4 bases, with 25 bases left between them. This CDR3 comprises 19 residues. The germline V gene has CDR1 SNHLY and CDR2 FYNNEI. For the CDR3, the DNA is TGTGCCAGCAGTGAAACTCCTCCCCAGGCAGTCAAAGGGGCAGATACGCAGTATTTT. Its translation is CASSETPPQAVKGADTQYF.

The V and J genes are TRBV20-1 and TRBJ2-2; TRBD2 matches at 8 bases. The CDR3 extends over 15 amino acids. Germline V gene data show CDR1 as DFQATT and CDR2 as SNEGSKA (reference sequence). V was pared by 6 bases and J by 1 base, with 7 bases of the junction left unmatched. The CDR3 DNA sequence: TGCAGTGCGCGGGCCGGGACTAGGAACACCGGGGAGCTGTTTTTT. Residues: CSARAGTRNTGELFF.

The chain is built from TRBV2 and TRBJ1-1; 10 nucleotides agree with TRBD1. V shed 5 bases and J 10 bases; nucleotides not matched to a gene: 10. The CDR3 spans 14 residues. Germline V CDR1 and CDR2: SNHLY, FYNNEI. CDR3 bases: TGTGCCAGCAGTCCACCGGGACAGGGGTTAGGAGCTTTCTTT. Its protein is CASSPPGQGLGAFF. The full variable domain, in which reference TRBV2 and TRBJ1-1 provide the parts outside the CDR3, is EPEVTQTPSHQVTQMGQEVILRCVPISNHLYFYWYRQILGQKVEFLVSFYNNEISEKSEIFDDQFSVERPDGSNFTLKIRSTKLEDSAMYFCASSPPGQGLGAFFGQGTRLTVV.

This chain joins TRBV6-2 or TRBV6-3 and TRBJ2-4; D ambiguous. The J call may be wrong; the DNA end is better matched by TRBJ2-7. Germline CDR1 reads MNHEY; CDR2 reads SVGEGT. This CDR3 region has 16 residues. Here the CDR3 reads CASSLRTGPGSYEQYF. The CDR3 coding sequence is TGTGCCAGCAGTCTCCGAACGGGCCCCGGGTCGTACGAGCAGTACTTC.

This clonotype was observed a handful of times. V and J are TRBV4-1 and TRBJ2-1, with D tentatively TRBD2 (5 bases). Per the germline V gene, CDR1 is MGHRA and CDR2 is YSYEKL. The CDR3 consists of 15 residues. V was shortened by 2 bases and J by 6 bases, with 14 bases between the two germline ends. CDR3 sequence: CASSQPKRNPNEQFF. The CDR3 DNA reads TGCGCCAGCAGCCAACCCAAGCGGAACCCCAATGAGCAGTTCTTC.

The table lists this clonotype with a few counts. The chain couples TRBV5-1 to TRBJ2-3; 9 bases map to TRBD2. CDR3 length: 15 residues. Per the germline V gene, CDR1 is SGHRS and CDR2 is YFSETQ. Unmatched junction bases numbered 7, after V lost 5 bases and J lost 3 bases. DNA for the CDR3: TGCGCCAGCAGATGGTACGGACTAGCGACAGATACGCAGTATTTT. It specifies CASRWYGLATDTQYF.

This clonotype was detected many times. V and J are TRBV7-9 and TRBJ2-1; D call uncertain. Trimming shortened V by 6 bases and J by 5 bases, and 17 bases separated the two germline ends. Germline V CDR1 and CDR2: SEHNR, FQNEAQ (reference sequence). This CDR3 has 15 amino acids. CDR3 in DNA: TGTGCCAGCAGGCCGAGAGTGGCGGTGGACAATGAGCAGTTCTTC. Its translation: CASRPRVAVDNEQFF.

Of note for this clonotype: Being one base from a much bigger clone, this may be a read error. The chain employs TRBV20-1 and TRBJ2-7, with a weak D call TRBD1 (7 bases). Germline V CDR1 and CDR2: DFQATT, SNEGSKA (reference sequence). The CDR3 sequence is 13 residues long. The CDR3 bases are TGCAGAAGACCAGGGGGGAGCTCCTACGAGCAGTACTTC. It encodes CRRPGGSSYEQYF.

The V gene is TRBV12-5, the J gene TRBJ2-1, with D possibly TRBD1 on 5 matching bases. Germline CDR1 is LGHNT and CDR2 is FRNRAP. V dropped 7 bases and J dropped 0 bases, with 16 bases sitting between them. The CDR3 has 16 residues. The chain's CDR3 is CASATTEFSSYNEQFF. CDR3 bases: TGTGCTAGTGCCACGACAGAATTTAGCTCCTACAATGAGCAGTTCTTC.

This clonotype was seen only a few times. V usage is TRBV4-1 and J usage is TRBJ2-2; D unclear. The V end lost 4 bases, the J end lost 5 bases, and 8 bases lay between the germline ends. The germline gives CDR1 MGHRA, CDR2 YSYEKL. There are 13 residues in the CDR3. CDR3 protein: CASSPITTGELFF. CDR3 nucleotide sequence: TGCGCCAGCAGCCCCATAACTACCGGGGAGCTGTTTTTT.

The chain links TRBV3-1 to TRBJ2-3, with D unclear. The CDR3 totals 15 residues. V was cut by 3 bases and J by 2 bases, with 12 bases left in between. Germline V lookup: CDR1 LGHDT, CDR2 YNNKEL (reference sequence). CDR3 DNA sequence: TGTGCCAGCAGCCAGACCCTGACCTCCACAGATACGCAGTATTTT. It is translated as CASSQTLTSTDTQYF.

This clonotype was seen more than once but under ten times. J is TRBJ1-5 and V is TRBV19, with no clear D. Germline lookup yields CDR1 LNHDA and CDR2 SQIVND (reference sequence). The length of the CDR3 is 13 residues. The ends were cut back, 5 bases at V and 7 bases at J, with 12 bases in the middle. The CDR3 nucleotides read TGTGCCAGTAGTTCCCGGGAGAGGCAGCCCCAGCATTTT. This sequence encodes CASSSRERQPQHF.

The CDR3 DNA reads TGTGCCAGCAGGAAACCCGGGGCGGGAGCTTTCTTT. Translation: CASRKPGAGAFF. The rearrangement joins TRBV25-1 to TRBJ1-1; tentatively, D is TRBD1 (5 bases). The CDR3 consists of 12 residues. The germline V gene encodes CDR1 MGHDK and CDR2 SYGVNS. The V end lost 6 bases, the J end lost 10 bases, and 15 bases lay between the germline ends.

This clonotype was seen only a few times. The chain couples TRBV20-1 to TRBJ1-2, with D hard to call. This CDR3 has 12 amino acids. In germline, CDR1 is DFQATT, CDR2 SNEGSKA (reference sequence). The germline V and J ends were trimmed by 5 bases and 4 bases, with 11 bases remaining between them. The CDR3 spells CSAAEQPYGYTF. CDR3 coding DNA: TGCAGTGCTGCTGAACAGCCCTATGGCTACACCTTC.